The 12 T cell receptor beta chains reported below all come from one sample, sequenced in a study of CD8 T cells in Susac syndrome. Reverse transcription used roughly 0.5 to 1 ug RNA and random hexamers. TCRdb ran MiXCR on the immunoSEQ multiplex PCR reads and lists one entry per CDR3 protein. The sample holds under 85,000 distinct CDR3 sequences, 94% seen once. Sequencing was carried out using CD8+ T cells from PBMCs. The source of these receptors is a human donor with Susac syndrome.

The CDR3 loop reads CASSLPGLDTGELFF. In nucleotides, the CDR3 is TGTGCCAGCAGCTTGCCGGGGTTGGACACCGGGGAGCTGTTTTTT. The chain recombines TRBV5-4 with TRBJ2-2; a possible D gene is TRBD2 (5 bases). The CDR3 totals 15 residues. The V and J ends lost 1 base and 3 bases respectively, with 10 bases between them. Germline V gene lookup returns CDR1 SGHNT and CDR2 YYREEE (reference sequence). Based on the CDR3 plus reference TRBV5-4 and TRBJ2-2, the full variable domain is ETGVTQSPTHLIKTRGQQVTLRCSSQSGHNTVSWYQQALGQGPQFIFQYYREEENGRGNFPPRFSGLQFPNYSSELNVNALELDDSALYLCASSLPGLDTGELFFGEGSRLTVL.

The J gene is TRBJ2-5, the V gene TRBV2; a possible D gene is TRBD2 (5 bases). Germline V gene sequence: CDR1 SNHLY, CDR2 FYNNEI. The CDR3 spans 13 residues. Trimming shortened V by 6 bases and J by 5 bases, and 13 bases separated the two germline ends. In DNA, the CDR3 is TGTGCCAGCAGGGAGGAGGTTTGGGAGACCCAGTACTTC. Residues: CASREEVWETQYF.

The CDR3 loop reads CASSPVAGGNIQYF. In DNA form, the CDR3 reads TGTGCCAGCAGCCCCGTTGCGGGAGGCAACATTCAGTACTTC. This chain uses TRBV7-9 with TRBJ2-4, with 8 nucleotides matching TRBD2. Germline V gene sequence: CDR1 SEHNR, CDR2 FQNEAQ (reference sequence). The ends lost 5 bases at V and 7 bases at J; junction bases unmatched: 7. The CDR3 loop spans 14 amino acids.

In its sample, this clonotype was seen once. V gene TRBV19 combines with J gene TRBJ2-6, with 8 bases fitting TRBD1. Germline V CDR1 and CDR2: LNHDA, SQIVND (reference sequence). This CDR3 contains 16 residues. After removal of 7 bases from V and 0 bases from J, the junction contained 5 bases not matched to a gene. CDR3 sequence (DNA): TGTGCCAGTAAGGTGGACAGGGACTCTGGGGCCAACGTCCTGACTTTC. Its translation is CASKVDRDSGANVLTF.

The chain has TRBV4-2 and TRBJ1-1; D gene uncertain. The germline CDR1 and CDR2 sequences are LGHNA and YNFKEQ. The CDR3 totals 14 residues. V lost 0 bases and J 1 base, leaving 6 bases between the germline ends. CDR3 residues: CASSQDERNTEAFF. CDR3 coding DNA: TGTGCCAGCAGCCAAGATGAGCGGAACACTGAAGCTTTCTTT.

The J gene is TRBJ2-1, the V gene TRBV19; D is ambiguous. The CDR3 runs to 12 residues. V was trimmed by 4 bases and J by 10 bases, leaving 11 bases between them. CDR1 is LNHDA and CDR2 is SQIVND in the germline V gene (reference sequence). DNA for the CDR3: TGTGCCAGTAGTACGGACCCGCTGGAGCAGTTCTTC. As protein: CASSTDPLEQFF.

CDR3 bases: TGTGCCAGCAGCCCCGACCAGGGCTCCCAGTGGGATACGCAGTATTTT. Translation: CASSPDQGSQWDTQYF. The chain employs TRBV7-8 and TRBJ2-3; possible D gene TRBD1, 5 bases. The germline V gene encodes CDR1 SGHVS and CDR2 FQNEAQ. The CDR3 is made up of 16 amino acids. Trimming took 5 bases from V and 6 from J, leaving 21 bases between them.

The chain links TRBV30 to TRBJ2-6; no definite D call. V was cut by 2 bases and J by 0 bases, with 11 bases left in between. Germline V gene lookup returns CDR1 GTSNPN and CDR2 SVGIG (reference sequence). This CDR3 is built from 16 residues. The CDR3 sequence: CAWSPLSISGANVLTF. CDR3 bases: TGTGCCTGGAGTCCGCTCAGTATCTCTGGGGCCAACGTCCTGACTTTC.

V is TRBV11-1 and J is TRBJ1-1; a weak D match, TRBD1 (6 bases). From germline, CDR1 is SGHAT and CDR2 FQDESV (reference sequence). The CDR3 loop spans 15 amino acids. With 4 bases removed from V and 6 bases from J, the gap between germline ends came to 18 bases. The CDR3 DNA follows: TGTGCCAGCAGCTCCTCAGGGGAAATTTCGGCTGAAGCTTTCTTT. This sequence encodes CASSSSGEISAEAFF.

The chain has TRBV12-3 or TRBV12-4 and TRBJ2-5; 7 positions agree with TRBD1. The CDR3 sequence is 12 residues long. After removal of 8 bases from V and 1 base from J, the junction contained 1 base not matched to a gene. CDR3 nucleotide sequence: TGTGCCAGCGGGGACAGCCAAGAGACCCAGTACTTC. Amino acids: CASGDSQETQYF.

This clonotype was detected a few times. The CDR3 region is CASSPTGDSNQPQHF. The CDR3 nucleotides read TGTGCCAGCAGCCCTACAGGGGATAGCAATCAGCCCCAGCATTTT. The rearrangement uses TRBV7-9 and TRBJ1-5; TRBD1 agrees at 7 bases. The germline CDR1 and CDR2 sequences are SEHNR and FQNEAQ (reference sequence). The ends lost 5 bases at V and 0 bases at J; junction bases unmatched: 4. This CDR3 is built from 15 residues.

The V call is TRBV30, the J call TRBJ1-1; the match to TRBD1 covers 9 bases. The CDR3 is 14 amino acids. Germline loops: CDR1 GTSNPN, CDR2 SVGIG (reference sequence). Trimming cost V 0 bases and J 4 bases; bases outside gene matches: 3. The CDR3 DNA follows: TGTGCCTGGAGTGTGGGACAGGGCGGCACTGAAGCTTTCTTT. This encodes CAWSVGQGGTEAFF.